These 28 T cell receptor beta chains originate from one sample sequenced in a study of identical twins. Each CDR3 protein gets one entry after TCRdb re-called the 5' RACE reads with MiXCR. The sample lists about 530,000 distinct CDR3 sequences, 12% to 15% occurring once. The same specimen was also included in a second study, on yellow fever vaccine responses in identical twins.

Sequencing was done on a sample of CD4+ T cells sorted from blood. The receptors derive from a woman between 18 and 29 years old in good health.

In this sample, this clonotype turned up a few times. The V call is TRBV12-3 or TRBV12-4, the J call TRBJ1-1; 11 bases align to TRBD1. The ends lost 11 bases at V and 5 bases at J; junction bases unmatched: 10. The CDR3 sequence is 14 residues long. The CDR3 DNA reads TGTGCCGTATCGGACAGGGGGCATAGGACTGAAGCTTTCTTT. Encoded protein: CAVSDRGHRTEAFF.

This clonotype was detected a few times. V and J are TRBV24-1 and TRBJ2-5; D is possibly TRBD2 (6 bases). The germline CDR1 and CDR2 sequences are KGHDR and SFDVKD. CDR3 size: 16 residues. With 3 bases removed from V and 2 bases from J, the gap between germline ends came to 15 bases. The CDR3 region is CATSDHGTGTQETQYF. CDR3 bases: TGTGCCACCAGTGATCACGGTACGGGGACTCAAGAGACCCAGTACTTC.

This clonotype was seen repeatedly, ten times or more. The V gene is TRBV12-3 or TRBV12-4, the J gene TRBJ2-3, with 9 bases aligning to TRBD2. This CDR3 is 15 amino acids long. J gave up 4 bases and V 5 bases, and 7 bases lay outside the gene matches. The CDR3 region is CASSPLAGGADTQYF. CDR3 nucleotides: TGTGCCAGCAGTCCTCTGGCGGGAGGGGCAGATACGCAGTATTTT.

The J gene is TRBJ2-1, the V gene TRBV9, with D unclear. Trimming left V 0 bases short and J 5 bases short, with 12 bases between. The CDR3 extends over 15 amino acids. Germline CDR1 SGDLS, CDR2 YYNGEE. The CDR3 DNA reads TGTGCCAGCAGCGTAGCAGGAATTCAGGACAATGAGCAGTTCTTC. Encoded protein: CASSVAGIQDNEQFF.

The chain couples TRBV14 to TRBJ2-7, with 8 bases aligning to TRBD1. V lost 2 bases and J lost 5; bases outside the gene matches: 8. The germline V gene has CDR1 SGHDN and CDR2 FVKESK. The CDR3 runs to 15 residues. CDR3 protein: CASSQLKDRGNEQYV. CDR3 nucleotides: TGTGCCAGCAGCCAACTAAAAGACAGGGGTAACGAGCAGTACGTC.

This clonotype was detected only a few times. The J gene is TRBJ2-4, the V gene TRBV3-1; 9 nucleotides align to TRBD1. CDR3 size: 15 residues. CDR1 is LGHDT and CDR2 is YNNKEL in the germline V gene (reference sequence). V gave up 1 base and J gave up 9 bases; unmatched junction bases: 7. CDR3 sequence reads: CASSQGSGQGIIQYF. The CDR3 coding sequence is TGTGCCAGCAGCCAAGGTTCCGGACAGGGGATCATTCAGTACTTC.

The chain employs TRBV12-3 or TRBV12-4 and TRBJ1-3; 8 positions match TRBD1. The CDR3 has 15 amino acids. After removal of 6 bases from V and 3 bases from J, the junction contained 7 bases not matched to a gene. The CDR3 DNA is TGTGCCAGCAGATCGACAGGGGTAGATGGAAACACCATATATTTT. Translating gives CASRSTGVDGNTIYF.

The chain couples TRBV23-1 to TRBJ2-7; D is ambiguous. TRBV23-1 is recorded as an ORF, its role being uncertain. Trimming stripped 8 bases from V and 3 bases from J, with 11 bases between. The CDR3 has 12 amino acids. The chain's CDR3 is CASAPYNYEQYV. CDR3 DNA: TGCGCCAGCGCACCTTACAACTACGAGCAGTACGTC.

This clonotype occurred many times. V usage is TRBV7-9 and J usage is TRBJ1-3, with 7 bases aligning to TRBD1. Germline CDR1 and CDR2: SEHNR and FQNEAQ (reference sequence). J gave up 16 bases and V 5 bases, and 8 bases lay outside the gene matches. This CDR3 comprises 11 residues. CDR3 region: CASSQGGRPYF. DNA of the CDR3: TGTGCCAGCAGCCAAGGGGGCCGACCGTATTTT.

This chain joins TRBV5-1 and TRBJ1-2; D unresolved. The length of the CDR3 is 13 residues. CDR1 SGHRS and CDR2 YFSETQ come from the germline V gene. Trimming stripped 4 bases from V and 8 bases from J, with 15 bases between. The CDR3 loop reads CASSAEGSIGYTF. CDR3 nucleotides: TGCGCCAGCAGCGCCGAAGGGTCTATCGGCTACACCTTC.

V is TRBV2 and J is TRBJ2-5; 8 bases are a match to TRBD1. Germline assignment: CDR1 SNHLY and CDR2 FYNNEI. The CDR3 runs to 15 residues. V shed 8 bases, J shed 4 bases, and the junction held 12 bases outside the gene matches. The CDR3 region is CASGHRTGQVETQYF. The CDR3, as DNA: TGTGCCAGCGGACATCGGACAGGGCAGGTAGAGACCCAGTACTTC.

This rearrangement joins TRBV18 to TRBJ2-1; 7 nucleotides line up with TRBD1. The germline CDR1 and CDR2 sequences are KGHSH and LQKENI. CDR3 length equals 15 residues. Trimming took 1 base from V and 5 from J; bases not matched to a gene: 5. The CDR3 region is CASSPQGQNNNEQFF. CDR3 DNA sequence: TGTGCCAGCTCACCACAGGGACAGAACAACAATGAGCAGTTCTTC. Variable domain in full (rest from reference TRBV18 and TRBJ2-1): NAGVMQNPRHLVRRRGQEARLRCSPMKGHSHVYWYRQLPEEGLKFMVYLQKENIIDESGMPKERFSAEFPKEGPSILRIQQVVRGDSAAYFCASSPQGQNNNEQFFGPGTRLTVL.

In its sample, this clonotype was seen a few times. This rearrangement joins TRBV9 to TRBJ2-3; 7 nucleotides agree with TRBD1. There are 15 residues in the CDR3. Germline assignment: CDR1 SGDLS and CDR2 YYNGEE. V lost 4 bases and J lost 3; bases outside the gene matches: 8. The CDR3 DNA is TGTGCCAGCAGCACCACAGGGGTAGGAACAGATACGCAGTATTTT. This sequence encodes CASSTTGVGTDTQYF.

This clonotype was counted ten times or more. The V gene is TRBV29-1, the J gene TRBJ2-1; 7 positions agree with TRBD2. V shed 5 bases, J shed 0 bases, and the junction held 4 bases outside the gene matches. The CDR3 length is 14 residues. From germline, CDR1 is SQVTM and CDR2 ANQGSEA. In nucleotides, the CDR3 is TGCAGCGTTCGCGGGAGAAGCTCCTACAATGAGCAGTTCTTC. Residues: CSVRGRSSYNEQFF.

The CDR3 reads CASSDIQETQYF. In DNA, the CDR3 is TGTGCCAGCAGTGATATCCAAGAGACCCAGTACTTC. The J gene is TRBJ2-5, the V gene TRBV2; no clear D gene. V was trimmed by 3 bases and J by 1 base, leaving 3 bases between them. In germline, CDR1 is SNHLY, CDR2 FYNNEI. This CDR3 has 12 residues.

The chain joins TRBV29-1 to TRBJ2-5; 8 bases line up with TRBD2. CDR1 and CDR2 (germline): SQVTM, ANQGSEA. Unmatched junction bases numbered 14, after V lost 7 bases and J lost 4 bases. This CDR3 is 15 amino acids long. The CDR3 nucleotides are TGCAGCGCCCACCGGGGGGGGCGGCCCGGAGAGACCCAGTACTTC. As protein: CSAHRGGRPGETQYF.

This clonotype was seen many times. This sequence joins TRBV6-1 and TRBJ1-5; no firm D call. Germline V gene sequence: CDR1 MNHNS, CDR2 SASEGT. The V and J ends lost 6 bases and 9 bases respectively, with 15 bases between them. The CDR3 runs 13 residues. CDR3 sequence reads: CASSPRSLGPQHF. DNA for the CDR3: TGTGCCAGCAGCCCCAGGAGCCTGGGGCCCCAGCATTTT.

This clonotype was recorded a few times. CDR3 in amino acids: CASSQGDANYGYTF. CDR3 coding DNA: TGCGCCAGCAGCCAAGGGGACGCTAACTATGGCTACACCTTC. This sequence joins TRBV4-1 and TRBJ1-2, with D possibly matching TRBD1 (5 bases). V was clipped by 1 base and J by 0 bases, with 6 bases between them. Germline V gives CDR1 MGHRA, CDR2 YSYEKL. This CDR3 comprises 14 residues.

This clonotype was seen repeatedly, ten times or more. The CDR3 DNA sequence: TGTGCCAGCAGCCTGCGGGACAGCGATGAAAAACTGTTTTTT. Amino acids: CASSLRDSDEKLFF. The rearrangement links TRBV14 to TRBJ1-4; TRBD1 aligns across 7 bases. CDR1 is SGHDN and CDR2 is FVKESK in the germline V gene. The CDR3 has 14 residues. The ends lost 4 bases at V and 6 bases at J; junction bases unmatched: 5.

This chain links TRBV20-1 with TRBJ2-1, with 7 bases fitting TRBD2. The CDR3 loop spans 16 amino acids. V shed 0 bases and J 4 bases; nucleotides not matched to a gene: 9. Germline V lookup: CDR1 DFQATT, CDR2 SNEGSKA (reference sequence). CDR3 sequence (DNA): TGCAGTGCTAGAGAGGGGCGGGGGTCCTTATACAATGAGCAGTTCTTC. Residues: CSAREGRGSLYNEQFF.

There are a few counts of this clonotype. The V and J genes are TRBV4-1 and TRBJ2-3, with D tentatively TRBD2 (5 bases). CDR3 size: 14 residues. Germline-derived CDR1 and CDR2 are MGHRA and YSYEKL. The V end lost 3 bases, the J end lost 0 bases, and 7 bases lay between the germline ends. The CDR3 DNA reads TGCGCCAGCAGCCACCCGGGGAGCACAGATACGCAGTATTTT. This encodes CASSHPGSTDTQYF.

This clonotype was seen repeatedly, ten times or more. The chain couples TRBV5-1 to TRBJ1-2; 9 nucleotides match TRBD1. The CDR3 length is 14 residues. The germline CDR1 and CDR2 sequences are SGHRS and YFSETQ. V trimming: 4 bases; J trimming: 6 bases; junction bases outside the gene matches: 7. The CDR3 is CASSPPGQGNGYTF. The CDR3 DNA reads TGCGCCAGCAGCCCACCGGGACAGGGTAATGGCTACACCTTC.

This clonotype came up a few times. The V gene is TRBV5-6, the J gene TRBJ1-2, with 10 bases fitting TRBD1. The V gene's germline CDR1 is SGHDT and CDR2 YYEEEE. CDR3 length: 15 amino acids. The J segment lost 6 bases and the V segment lost 4 bases, leaving 9 bases of the junction unmatched. The CDR3 loop is CASSRIDRGRDGYTF. The DNA of the CDR3 is TGTGCCAGCAGCCGAATAGACAGGGGGCGTGATGGCTACACCTTC.

The chain carries TRBV4-1 and TRBJ2-7; unclear D gene. This CDR3 comprises 14 residues. Trimming stripped 2 bases from V and 1 base from J, with 9 bases between. Germline CDR1 and CDR2: MGHRA and YSYEKL. CDR3 in DNA: TGCGCCAGCAGCCAATCCCGGCTATCCTACGAGCAGTACTTC. Residues: CASSQSRLSYEQYF.

V is TRBV20-1 and J is TRBJ2-1; 7 bases are shared with TRBD2. Per germline, CDR1 DFQATT and CDR2 SNEGSKA (reference sequence). CDR3 length: 14 residues. V trimming: 6 bases; J trimming: 8 bases; junction bases outside the gene matches: 13. In nucleotides, the CDR3 is TGCAGTGCGATTAGCAGGGCGGGGGTGGATGAGCAGTTCTTC. Translating gives CSAISRAGVDEQFF.

This clonotype was found many times. The V call is TRBV7-9, the J call TRBJ2-7; possible D gene TRBD2, 5 bases. The CDR3 is made up of 12 amino acids. Germline V gene lookup returns CDR1 SEHNR and CDR2 FQNEAQ (reference sequence). V was pared by 5 bases and J by 5 bases, with 10 bases between. The CDR3 DNA is TGTGCCAGCAGCCCCCACGGGGACGAGCAGTACTTC. Translating gives CASSPHGDEQYF. Filled out from reference TRBV7-9 and TRBJ2-7, the complete variable domain reads DTGVSQNPRHKITKRGQNVTFRCDPISEHNRLYWYRQTLGQGPEFLTYFQNEAQLEKSRLLSDRFSAERPKGSFSTLEIQRTEQGDSAMYLCASSPHGDEQYFGPGTRLTVT.

A few counts support this clonotype. V gene TRBV10-3 combines with J gene TRBJ2-7, with 10 nucleotides matching TRBD2. Germline-derived CDR1 and CDR2 are ENHRY and SYGVKD. V trimming: 5 bases; J trimming: 0 bases; junction bases outside the gene matches: 7. There are 16 residues in the CDR3. The CDR3 reads CAISQLSGGSSYEQYF. CDR3 nucleotide sequence: TGTGCCATCAGTCAACTTAGCGGGGGGAGCTCCTACGAGCAGTACTTC.

V is TRBV7-9 and J is TRBJ2-3; TRBD2 might be the D (5 bases). The CDR3 covers 16 residues. The germline gives CDR1 SEHNR, CDR2 FQNEAQ (reference sequence). Deletions cut 5 bases from V and 2 bases from J, with 17 bases between. CDR3 coding DNA: TGTGCCAGCAGCCTCGGGGTGGCCCGGAACACAGATACGCAGTATTTT. It specifies CASSLGVARNTDTQYF.